The rows below give T cell receptor beta chains drawn from one sample of a study of blood T cells in healthy people across ages. TCRdb re-called the 5' RACE reads through MiXCR, storing one row per CDR3 protein. Of about 580,000 distinct CDR3 sequences in the sample, 40% to 50% are singletons; the top ten hold under 30%. Sequencing was done on a sample of blood. These receptors came from a man aged 80 or over in good health. The CDR3 runs from the conserved cysteine through the conserved F or W. The D gene is left open where the match is weak. The size entry is marked missing in some rows and otherwise reads once, few, many or a size class.

TRBJ2-2 TRBD2 NA TRBV6-5 CASSPIAGRNTGELFF TGTGCCAGCAGTCCTATAGCGGGACGGAACACCGGGGAGCTGTTTTTT
TRBJ1-1 NA once TRBV5-1 CASSHVQTVNTEAFF TGCGCCAGCAGTCATGTACAGACTGTCAACACTGAAGCTTTCTTT
TRBJ2-4 NA NA TRBV20-1 CSAAGLQNIQYF TGCAGTGCGGCAGGGCTCCAAAACATTCAGTACTTC
TRBJ2-4 TRBD2 few TRBV5-1 CASSPGGPQNIQYF TGCGCCAGCAGCCCGGGGGGGCCCCAAAACATTCAGTACTTC
TRBJ2-1 NA few TRBV7-2 CASSLDSRESGEQFF TGTGCCAGCAGCTTAGACTCCCGGGAATCGGGTGAGCAGTTCTTC
TRBJ1-1 NA NA TRBV7-3 CASSLVGQTTEAFF TGTGCCAGCAGCTTAGTCGGACAGACCACTGAAGCTTTCTTT
TRBJ1-3 NA NA TRBV20-1 CSAEDSSGNTIYF TGCAGTGCTGAAGACAGCTCTGGAAACACCATATATTTT
TRBJ2-1 NA NA TRBV12-3/TRBV12-4 CASSFGWRRSSYNEQFF TGTGCCAGCAGTTTTGGGTGGCGGAGGAGCTCCTACAATGAGCAGTTCTTC
TRBJ1-1 NA NA TRBV4-2 CASSQVEGKLTEAFF TGTGCCAGCAGCCAAGTCGAGGGCAAGCTCACTGAAGCTTTCTTT
TRBJ1-1 NA few TRBV29-1 CSGSGMANTEAFF TGCAGCGGATCAGGGATGGCGAACACTGAAGCTTTCTTT
TRBJ2-3 TRBD2 few TRBV27 CASSLRPGTRTDTQYF TGTGCCAGCAGCTTACGTCCCGGGACTAGGACAGATACGCAGTATTTT
TRBJ2-3 NA few TRBV12-3/TRBV12-4 CASSWLALTDTQYF TGTGCCAGCAGTTGGCTAGCGTTGACAGATACGCAGTATTTT
TRBJ1-2 TRBD1 NA TRBV15 CATSIRTGQGYTF TGTGCCACCAGCATTAGGACAGGTCAAGGCTACACCTTC
TRBJ2-7 NA NA TRBV29-1 CSAKPGTGSSYEQYF TGCAGCGCTAAGCCCGGGACTGGAAGCTCCTACGAGCAGTACTTC
TRBJ1-5 NA NA TRBV6-5 CASSYSKDRGQHF TGTGCCAGCAGTTACTCGAAGGATAGAGGCCAGCATTTT
TRBJ2-1 NA NA TRBV2 CASSEYRSGVTYNEQFF TGTGCCAGCAGTGAGTACCGGAGTGGGGTCACCTACAATGAGCAGTTCTTC
TRBJ2-1 TRBD2 once TRBV9 CASSVVPSGNNEQFF TGTGCCAGCAGCGTAGTACCTAGCGGGAACAATGAGCAGTTCTTC
TRBJ2-1 NA NA TRBV4-3 CASSQVLVGNEQFF TGCGCCAGCAGCCAAGTACTAGTAGGCAATGAGCAGTTCTTC
TRBJ2-1 TRBD2 few TRBV29-1 CSVDQGSSGRALGVWNEQFF TGCAGCGTTGACCAGGGGTCTAGCGGGAGGGCTCTGGGTGTTTGGAATGAGCAGTTCTTC
TRBJ1-1 NA NA TRBV18 CASSPLGGTTEAFF TGTGCCAGCTCACCACTTGGAGGGACCACTGAAGCTTTCTTT
TRBJ2-3 NA NA TRBV9 CASSVRERTDTQYF TGTGCCAGCAGCGTTCGGGAGCGCACAGATACGCAGTATTTT
TRBJ1-1 TRBD1 NA TRBV20-1 CSAPGRGHTEAFF TGCAGTGCCCCGGGCAGGGGGCACACTGAAGCTTTCTTT
TRBJ2-7 TRBD1 once TRBV2 CAGSPQVTGGNEQYF TGTGCCGGCAGCCCTCAAGTTACAGGGGGAAACGAGCAGTACTTC
TRBJ2-7 NA NA TRBV5-1 CASSDTGSSYEQYF TGCGCCAGCAGCGACACCGGTAGCTCCTACGAGCAGTACTTC
TRBJ1-2 NA NA TRBV3-1 CASSQAAGDYGYTF TGTGCCAGCAGCCAAGCAGCGGGGGACTATGGCTACACCTTC
TRBJ1-1 NA NA TRBV20-1 CSARMLGLMNTEAFF TGCAGTGCTAGGATGCTTGGCCTAATGAACACTGAAGCTTTCTTT
TRBJ1-2 NA many TRBV6-6 CASGTNYGYTF TGTGCCAGCGGGACTAACTATGGCTACACCTTC
TRBJ1-6 NA few TRBV6-5 CASSYSPASSYNSPLHF TGTGCCAGCAGTTACTCACCCGCAAGCTCCTATAATTCACCCCTCCACTTT
TRBJ2-7 NA many TRBV6-6 CASSYSRGSYEQYF TGTGCCAGCAGTTATTCGAGGGGGTCCTACGAGCAGTACTTC
TRBJ2-5 NA NA TRBV7-2 CASSLSWGVKETQYF TGTGCCAGCAGCTTAAGCTGGGGGGTCAAAGAGACCCAGTACTTC
TRBJ1-5 NA few TRBV10-3 CAIKQELGNQPQHF TGTGCCATCAAGCAGGAGCTAGGCAATCAGCCCCAGCATTTT
TRBJ1-4 NA NA TRBV5-6 CASGGVTGEKLFF TGTGCCAGCGGAGGAGTGACCGGGGAAAAACTGTTTTTT
TRBJ2-3 NA few TRBV10-3 CAINPGKADTDTQYF TGTGCCATCAATCCAGGCAAAGCTGACACAGATACGCAGTATTTT
TRBJ2-5 TRBD2 few TRBV7-2 CASRDRTSGGQETQYF TGTGCCAGCAGGGACCGGACTAGCGGGGGCCAAGAGACCCAGTACTTC
TRBJ2-7 TRBD2 NA TRBV20-1 CSAHPGLAGREQYF TGCAGTGCGCATCCGGGACTAGCGGGACGCGAGCAGTACTTC
TRBJ1-4 NA NA TRBV6-4 CASSDAAENEKLFF TGTGCCAGCAGTGACGCGGCAGAGAATGAAAAACTGTTTTTT
TRBJ2-3 NA NA TRBV9 CASSVSQGTDTQYF TGTGCCAGCAGCGTATCCCAGGGCACAGATACGCAGTATTTT
TRBJ2-1 NA many TRBV6-6 CASSPPGVNEQFF TGTGCCAGCAGCCCCCCGGGCGTTAATGAGCAGTTCTTC
TRBJ1-1 NA NA TRBV18 CASSPPVREPVMAFF TGTGCCAGCTCACCACCGGTGAGGGAACCGGTTATGGCTTTCTTT
TRBJ2-7 NA few TRBV28 CASSLATQFGEQYF TGTGCCAGCAGTCTGGCTACGCAGTTCGGGGAGCAGTACTTC
TRBJ1-2 TRBD1 NA TRBV6-6 CASTSQGGVRGYTF TGTGCCAGTACCTCACAGGGGGGAGTAAGGGGCTACACCTTC
TRBJ2-3 TRBD2 NA TRBV11-1 CASSFGLAVDTQYF TGTGCCAGCAGCTTCGGACTAGCGGTTGATACGCAGTATTTT
TRBJ2-5 NA once TRBV20-1 CSASDSTRRAQETQYF TGCAGTGCTAGCGACTCGACACGGCGGGCTCAAGAGACCCAGTACTTC
TRBJ2-1 NA few TRBV20-1 CSATRTYNEQFF TGCAGTGCTACTAGGACCTACAATGAGCAGTTCTTC
TRBJ1-5 NA few TRBV6-1 CASSNQNRGNQPQHF TGTGCCAGCAGTAATCAAAACAGGGGCAATCAGCCCCAGCATTTT
TRBJ1-1 NA NA TRBV29-1 CSVEVGGLNTGAFF TGCAGCGTTGAAGTCGGGGGGCTGAACACTGGAGCTTTCTTT
TRBJ1-1 TRBD1 NA TRBV20-1 CSANRGRRSEAFF TGCAGTGCAAACAGGGGAAGGCGTTCTGAAGCTTTCTTT
TRBJ2-7 TRBD1 NA TRBV7-2 CASSSDRGLSYEQYF TGTGCCAGCAGCTCCGACAGGGGACTCTCCTACGAGCAGTACTTC
TRBJ1-2 NA few TRBV7-9 CASSLEVAVTNYGYTF TGTGCCAGCAGCTTAGAGGTGGCGGTGACTAACTATGGCTACACCTTC
TRBJ1-6 NA NA TRBV20-1 CSARDRTSRSPLHF TGCAGTGCTCGTGACAGGACATCCCGTTCACCCCTCCACTTT
TRBJ2-1 TRBD2 NA TRBV7-9 CASSLKSGGGEQFF TGTGCCAGCAGCTTAAAGAGCGGGGGCGGTGAGCAGTTCTTC
TRBJ2-3 NA few TRBV20-1 CSARGPDTQYF TGCAGTGCTCGAGGGCCAGATACGCAGTATTTT
TRBJ2-1 NA NA TRBV2 CASGAESGRALEQFF TGTGCCAGCGGGGCCGAATCCGGGAGAGCCCTAGAGCAGTTCTTC
TRBJ2-3 NA NA TRBV29-1 CSVGQISTDTQYF TGCAGCGTTGGACAGATAAGCACAGATACGCAGTATTTT
TRBJ2-7 NA NA TRBV7-2 CASSVVVPYEQYF TGTGCCAGCAGCGTGGTGGTTCCCTACGAGCAGTACTTC
TRBJ2-1 NA NA TRBV6-2/TRBV6-3 CASSTLGGKAYNEQFF TGTGCCAGCAGTACCCTAGGGGGGAAAGCCTACAATGAGCAGTTCTTC
TRBJ1-3 TRBD1 NA TRBV7-2 CASSLVGQGSENTIYF TGTGCCAGCAGCTTAGTTGGACAGGGGTCTGAAAACACCATATATTTT
TRBJ2-5 NA NA TRBV12-3/TRBV12-4 CASTDSETQYF TGTGCCAGCACCGACAGTGAGACCCAGTACTTC
TRBJ2-3 TRBD2 NA TRBV11-1 CASSPRLAGGPGTQYF TGTGCCAGCAGCCCCCGACTAGCGGGAGGGCCTGGTACGCAGTATTTT
TRBJ2-1 TRBD2 NA TRBV7-2 CASSSVAGGVYEQFF TGTGCCAGCAGCTCGGTAGCGGGGGGCGTCTATGAGCAGTTCTTC